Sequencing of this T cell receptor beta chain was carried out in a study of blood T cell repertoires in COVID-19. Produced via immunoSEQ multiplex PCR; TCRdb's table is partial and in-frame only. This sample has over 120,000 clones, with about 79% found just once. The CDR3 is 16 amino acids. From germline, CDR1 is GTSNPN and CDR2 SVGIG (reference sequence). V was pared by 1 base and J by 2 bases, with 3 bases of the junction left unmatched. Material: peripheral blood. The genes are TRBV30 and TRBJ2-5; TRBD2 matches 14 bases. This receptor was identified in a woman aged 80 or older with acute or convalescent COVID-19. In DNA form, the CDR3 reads TGTGCCTGGAGTGAAGGGACTAGCGGGGGACAAGAGACCCAGTACTTC. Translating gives CAWSEGTSGGQETQYF.